This TCR beta chain was retrieved from a study of blood T cells in healthy people across ages. On this clonotype itself: Sequence at one end of the junction differs from germline and may be a read error.

Together with a sample-barcoded 5' primer, a J-beta primer mix was included in a second PCR lasting 7 to 11 cycles. The template-switch adaptor, which had 12 random nucleotides, put a tag on each cDNA molecule. TCRdb independently ran MiXCR on the 5' RACE reads; one entry per CDR3 protein. This repertoire shows about 1.4 million distinct CDR3 sequences, 59% found once; its top ten account for roughly 7%. The CDR3 has 14 residues. Germline V gene sequence: CDR1 MNHEY, CDR2 SVGAGI. What was sequenced was blood. The chain carries TRBV6-5 and TRBJ2-2; 9 bases align to TRBD2. The clonotype originates from a man between 18 and 35 years old in good health. Here the CDR3 DNA reads TGCGCCAGTTCGGCTAGCGGGGTCTCCGGGGAGCTGTTTTTT. Its protein is CASSASGVSGELFF.